This TCR beta chain appears in the sequencing data of a study of cytomegalovirus exposure and HLA in healthy donors. Primers included in the PCR were 60 Vbeta and 13 Jbeta primers. Clones were read by immunoSEQ multiplex PCR, and TCRdb kept only the in-frame ones, dropping some. The sample records some 130,000 clones, around 77% being singletons. Trimming took 4 bases from V and 8 from J, leaving 11 bases between them. The CDR3 runs to 12 residues. CDR1 and CDR2 from the germline V gene are MNHNS and SASEGT. The chain combines TRBV6-1 with TRBJ1-1, with D perhaps TRBD1 (5 bases). The source of this sequence is a man younger than 45 in good health and CMV-seronegative. The source material was PBMCs. Here the CDR3 reads CASSVGHTEAFF. For the CDR3, the DNA is TGTGCCAGCAGTGTAGGACATACGGAAGCTTTCTTT.